A selection of T cell receptor beta chains follows, all from one sample in a study of CD4 T cells in relation to SARS-CoV-2 and coronaviruses. Which antigens these TCRs recognize remains unknown. This table comes from immunoSEQ multiplex PCR, and its TCRdb copy is limited to in-frame clones, with some not included. The data hold fewer than 45,000 clones, with 84% observed a single time. Sequenced input: naive CD4+ T cells from PBMCs, cultured in vitro. The source is an adult with COVID-19. Both conserved end residues are part of each CDR3. Fields, in order: V gene, J gene, D gene, clone size, CDR3 DNA, CDR3 protein. A D gene is named only where the DNA matches it firmly. Expanded clones are given a class, and other clones once, few, many or no size at all.

V: TRBV7-7; J: TRBJ2-5; D: TRBD1; size: NA; DNA: TGTGCCAGCAGCTTGGGGACAGGATATCGAGAGACCCAGTACTTC; CDR3: CASSLGTGYRETQYF
V: TRBV19; J: TRBJ1-1; D: NA; size: NA; DNA: TGTGCCAGTAGTACCCGACAGGCTGTGAACACTGAAGCTTTCTTT; CDR3: CASSTRQAVNTEAFF
V: TRBV10-3; J: TRBJ2-7; D: TRBD2; size: NA; DNA: TGTGCCATCAGTGAGTCGGCCCTGGGAAAGCGGGAGGGCGGAAGGCAGTACTTC; CDR3: CAISESALGKREGGRQYF
V: TRBV28; J: TRBJ1-2; D: NA; size: NA; DNA: TGTGCCAGCAGTCTCGTGGCCAGGGATGGCTACACCTTC; CDR3: CASSLVARDGYTF
V: TRBV19; J: TRBJ2-2; D: TRBD1; size: NA; DNA: TGTGCCAGTAGTATTCGTGGGGACAGGGGGCCCCGGGAGCTGTTTTTT; CDR3: CASSIRGDRGPRELFF
V: TRBV2; J: TRBJ1-5; D: NA; size: NA; DNA: TGTGCCAGCAGGGCGACAGCGGGGAGTCAGCCCCAGCATTTT; CDR3: CASRATAGSQPQHF
V: TRBV11-1; J: TRBJ2-3; D: NA; size: NA; DNA: TGTGCCAGCAGCTTAGGGGGACTTGCCTCCGCAGATACGCAGTATTTT; CDR3: CASSLGGLASADTQYF
V: TRBV30; J: TRBJ2-1; D: NA; size: NA; DNA: TGTGCCCTCGGGACCCCAAACGGCAATGAGCAGTTCTTC; CDR3: CALGTPNGNEQFF
V: TRBV9; J: TRBJ2-5; D: NA; size: NA; DNA: TGTGCCAGCAGCGTAGACCAGGGCCAAGAGACCCAGTACTTC; CDR3: CASSVDQGQETQYF
V: TRBV6-6; J: TRBJ2-1; D: NA; size: NA; DNA: TGTGCGGGCACAGGGTCCCTCTACAATGAGCAGTTCTTC; CDR3: CAGTGSLYNEQFF
V: TRBV15; J: TRBJ1-4; D: NA; size: NA; DNA: TGTGCCACCAGCACCGACAGATCAACTAATGAAAAACTGTTTTTT; CDR3: CATSTDRSTNEKLFF
V: TRBV11-2; J: TRBJ1-5; D: TRBD1; size: NA; DNA: TGTGCCAGCAGCACAACCGGGACAGGGGATCAGCCCCAGCATTTT; CDR3: CASSTTGTGDQPQHF
V: TRBV7-8; J: TRBJ1-2; D: NA; size: NA; DNA: TGTGCCAGCAGCTTATCAGGGCAGTCCTATGGCTACACCTTC; CDR3: CASSLSGQSYGYTF
V: TRBV7-2; J: TRBJ2-2; D: TRBD2; size: NA; DNA: TGTGCCAGCAGCTTAAGGTTTAAAGCGGGATACGTTCGGGACGGGGAGCTGTTTTTT; CDR3: CASSLRFKAGYVRDGELFF
V: TRBV30; J: TRBJ2-7; D: NA; size: NA; DNA: TGTGCCTGGAGTAGGGGACACTACACCTACGAGCAGTACTTC; CDR3: CAWSRGHYTYEQYF
V: TRBV5-6; J: TRBJ1-4; D: NA; size: few; DNA: TGTGCCAGCAGCTCTGGGATCTGGGGTGAAAAACTGTTTTTT; CDR3: CASSSGIWGEKLFF
V: TRBV27; J: TRBJ1-6; D: NA; size: NA; DNA: TGTGCCAGCAGTTTAGTACTCGGGAGGAATTCACCCCTCCACTTT; CDR3: CASSLVLGRNSPLHF
V: TRBV7-9; J: TRBJ2-1; D: TRBD2; size: few; DNA: TGTGCCAGCAGCCCGTCCGGGACTAGCGGGGTCTTAGGTGAGCAGTTCTTC; CDR3: CASSPSGTSGVLGEQFF
V: TRBV5-1; J: TRBJ1-6; D: NA; size: NA; DNA: TGCGCCAGCAGCTTGGCCGCAGGGGAAGGCTCACCCCTCCACTTT; CDR3: CASSLAAGEGSPLHF
V: TRBV11-2; J: TRBJ2-1; D: TRBD2; size: NA; DNA: TGTGCCAGCACCATCCGACTAGCGCTGAGCTCCTACAATGAGCAGTTCTTC; CDR3: CASTIRLALSSYNEQFF
V: TRBV5-5; J: TRBJ1-1; D: NA; size: NA; DNA: TGTGCCAGCAGTTTTTCAGGGGACACTGAAGCTTTCTTT; CDR3: CASSFSGDTEAFF
V: TRBV7-9; J: TRBJ1-6; D: NA; size: few; DNA: TGTGCCAGCAGCTTATACCCGGATAATTCACCCCTCCACTTT; CDR3: CASSLYPDNSPLHF
V: TRBV19; J: TRBJ1-4; D: NA; size: once; DNA: TGTGCCAGTAGCCCGCCCGGGAGGGTGGAAGAAAAACTGTTTTTT; CDR3: CASSPPGRVEEKLFF
V: TRBV6-1; J: TRBJ2-7; D: NA; size: NA; DNA: TGTGCCAGCAGTGAACAGGGTTTTACCTACGAGCAGTACTTC; CDR3: CASSEQGFTYEQYF
V: TRBV5-8; J: TRBJ1-5; D: NA; size: NA; DNA: TGTGCCAGCAGCCTCGATAGCAATCAGCCCCAGCATTTT; CDR3: CASSLDSNQPQHF
V: TRBV7-9; J: TRBJ1-6; D: TRBD1; size: NA; DNA: TGTGCCAGCAGCGCGGGACAGACGAACTATAATTCACCCCTCCACTTT; CDR3: CASSAGQTNYNSPLHF
V: TRBV11-2; J: TRBJ2-1; D: NA; size: NA; DNA: TGTGCCAGCAGCTTAGTGTCTGTTGAGCAGTTCTTC; CDR3: CASSLVSVEQFF
V: TRBV11-3; J: TRBJ2-3; D: NA; size: once; DNA: TGTGCCAGCAGCGAATGGCAGGAAGATACGCAGTATTTT; CDR3: CASSEWQEDTQYF
V: TRBV15; J: TRBJ2-1; D: TRBD1; size: once; DNA: TGTGCCACCAGCAGAGATTTCGGGACAGGTTACAATGAGCAGTTCTTC; CDR3: CATSRDFGTGYNEQFF
V: TRBV4-1; J: TRBJ2-3; D: NA; size: NA; DNA: TGCGCCAGCAGCCAAGCGGGTACAGATACGCAGTATTTT; CDR3: CASSQAGTDTQYF
V: TRBV3-1/TRBV3-2; J: TRBJ2-5; D: TRBD2; size: NA; DNA: TGTGCCAGCAGCCCGGGACTAGCGGGTGGGACCCAGTACTTC; CDR3: CASSPGLAGGTQYF
V: TRBV7-7; J: TRBJ2-1; D: TRBD2; size: NA; DNA: TGTGCCAGCAGCTTAGGGCCAGCGGGGAATGAGCAGTTCTTC; CDR3: CASSLGPAGNEQFF
V: TRBV5-5; J: TRBJ1-1; D: NA; size: NA; DNA: TGTGCCAGCAGTTCGGACAGTTTCACTGAAGCTTTCTTT; CDR3: CASSSDSFTEAFF
V: TRBV14; J: TRBJ2-5; D: TRBD2; size: NA; DNA: TGTGCCAGCAGCCTACTTAGCGGGAGGCGTGGAGAGACCCAGTACTTC; CDR3: CASSLLSGRRGETQYF
V: TRBV5-1; J: TRBJ2-3; D: NA; size: NA; DNA: TGCGCCAGCAGTCGGAGTGGGAATACGCAGTATTTT; CDR3: CASSRSGNTQYF
V: TRBV28; J: TRBJ2-3; D: TRBD2; size: NA; DNA: TGTGCCGCCAGCAGTTTATTAGCGGGAGTGGGCACAGATACGCAGTATTTT; CDR3: CAASSLLAGVGTDTQYF
V: TRBV4-3; J: TRBJ2-1; D: NA; size: NA; DNA: TGCGCCAGCAGCCAAGATTGGAGCTCCTACAATGAGCAGTTCTTC; CDR3: CASSQDWSSYNEQFF
V: TRBV5-1; J: TRBJ2-7; D: NA; size: NA; DNA: TGCGCCAGCAGCCAGCCCCACGAGCAGTACTTC; CDR3: CASSQPHEQYF
V: TRBV14; J: TRBJ2-2; D: NA; size: NA; DNA: TGTGCCAGCAGCCTCAGGAGGTGGCCAGGGAACACCGGGGAGCTGTTTTTT; CDR3: CASSLRRWPGNTGELFF
V: TRBV25-1; J: TRBJ1-2; D: NA; size: few; DNA: TGTGCCAGCAGTGAATCCGCCTCATATGGCTACACCTTC; CDR3: CASSESASYGYTF